A single sample gave rise to the 25 T cell receptor beta chains below, sequenced in a study of cytomegalovirus exposure and HLA in healthy donors. The PCR used 60 Vbeta and 13 Jbeta primers. This table comes from immunoSEQ multiplex PCR, and its TCRdb copy is limited to in-frame clones, with some not included. Counted here are approximately 73,000 clones, almost 80% occurring once; the ten biggest clones make up about 22%. The sequencing input was PBMCs. Source of these receptors: a woman aged 40 to 50 in good health and CMV-seropositive.

This chain connects TRBV7-7 to TRBJ2-1, with D tentatively TRBD1 (6 bases). Germline CDR1 SSHAT, CDR2 FNYEAQ (reference sequence). V shed 5 bases and J shed 9 bases, with 14 bases lying between them. This CDR3 is built from 13 residues. In DNA form, the CDR3 reads TGTGCCAGCAGCATCTCAACAGGGAGTGAGCAGTTCTTC. It translates to CASSISTGSEQFF.

The V and J genes are TRBV7-2 and TRBJ2-7; 9 bases match TRBD1. CDR1 SGHTA and CDR2 FQGNSA come from the germline V gene. The CDR3 is 17 amino acids. V shed 1 base and J 6 bases; nucleotides not matched to a gene: 13. The CDR3 nucleotides are TGTGCCAGCAGCTTAGATCTTCCGTGGGACAGGGCGGGCGAGCAGTACTTC. Its translation is CASSLDLPWDRAGEQYF.

The CDR3 region has the DNA TGCGCCAGCAGCACGGGACAGGGGACAACTAATGAAAAACTGTTTTTT. This sequence encodes CASSTGQGTTNEKLFF. This chain joins TRBV5-1 and TRBJ1-4, with 10 bases aligning to TRBD1. V was clipped by 4 bases and J by 0 bases; unmatched bases: 3. From germline, CDR1 is SGHRS and CDR2 YFSETQ. The CDR3 totals 16 residues. The full variable domain, rest sourced from reference TRBV5-1 and TRBJ1-4, is KAGVTQTPRYLIKTRGQQVTLSCSPISGHRSVSWYQQTPGQGLQFLFEYFSETQRNKGNFPGRFSGRQFSNSRSEMNVSTLELGDSALYLCASSTGQGTTNEKLFFGSGTQLSVL.

This clone has only one observation. Mismatch with germline at one junction end may stem from a read error. J is TRBJ2-3 and V is TRBV2, with D hard to call. The CDR3 contains 10 residues. The V gene's germline CDR1 is SNHLY and CDR2 FYNNEI. This CDR3 reads CAGYTETQYF. For the CDR3, the DNA is TGTGCCGGCTACACAGAAACGCAGTATTTT.

This clone came up once. V gene TRBV5-4 combines with J gene TRBJ2-3; no reliable D call. V lost 2 bases, J lost 4 bases, and 11 bases lay in between. CDR1 and CDR2 from the germline V gene are SGHNT and YYREEE (reference sequence). The CDR3 loop spans 14 amino acids. The CDR3 DNA follows: TGTGCCAGCAGCTTAGTCCTCAGGTCAGATACGCAGTATTTT. Translation gives CASSLVLRSDTQYF.

V and J are TRBV2 and TRBJ2-3, with D possibly TRBD1 on 5 matching bases. Trimming took 10 bases from V and 1 from J, leaving 15 bases between them. CDR3 length equals 14 residues. CDR1 is SNHLY, CDR2 FYNNEI, per germline. For the CDR3, the DNA is TGTGCCACCATGACCCTAGGGGGCACAGATACGCAGTATTTT. Translating it yields CATMTLGGTDTQYF. Combining the CDR3 with reference TRBV2 and TRBJ2-3 gives the whole variable domain EPEVTQTPSHQVTQMGQEVILRCVPISNHLYFYWYRQILGQKVEFLVSFYNNEISEKSEIFDDQFSVERPDGSNFTLKIRSTKLEDSAMYFCATMTLGGTDTQYFGPGTRLTVL.

The V call is TRBV5-6, the J call TRBJ2-3; 8 bases are shared with TRBD2. This CDR3 has 15 amino acids. CDR1 SGHDT and CDR2 YYEEEE come from the germline V gene. The J segment lost 2 bases and the V segment lost 6 bases, leaving 8 bases of the junction unmatched. CDR3 sequence: CASTTFGGATDTQYF. The CDR3 nucleotides are TGTGCCAGCACCACCTTCGGGGGGGCCACAGATACGCAGTATTTT.

This sequence joins TRBV4-2 and TRBJ2-7; possible D gene TRBD1, 6 bases. The V gene's germline CDR1 is LGHNA and CDR2 YNFKEQ. The CDR3 has 17 amino acids. V was clipped by 1 base and J by 5 bases, with 21 bases between them. The CDR3 nucleotides read TGTGCCAGCAGCCAAGTCGGTATCCAAGCAGGGGTACACGAGCAGTACTTC. Translation: CASSQVGIQAGVHEQYF.

The rearrangement joins TRBV9 to TRBJ1-1, with TRBD1 as a possible D gene (6 bases). V lost 4 bases, J lost 4 bases, and 20 bases lay in between. Per the germline V gene, CDR1 is SGDLS and CDR2 is YYNGEE. The CDR3 totals 16 residues. DNA of the CDR3: TGTGCCAGCAGCCCGGCCGGTCTGGGGGCTGGCACTGAAGCTTTCTTT. This encodes CASSPAGLGAGTEAFF.

The CDR3 DNA is TGCGCCAGCAGCCAAGATCAACTAGCGGGAGAGACCCAGTACTTC. This sequence encodes CASSQDQLAGETQYF. The chain is built from TRBV4-1 and TRBJ2-5; TRBD2 matches 9 bases. With V trimmed by 0 bases and J by 4 bases, 3 bases remained unmatched. CDR3 length: 15 amino acids. Germline CDR1 is MGHRA and CDR2 is YSYEKL.

This chain connects TRBV27 to TRBJ2-2; D gene ambiguous. V was trimmed by 2 bases and J by 7 bases, leaving 8 bases between them. Germline V gene sequence: CDR1 MNHEY, CDR2 SMNVEV (reference sequence). This CDR3 is 13 amino acids long. CDR3 DNA sequence: TGTGCCAGCAGTTTACTCCCCAGCGGGGAGCTGTTTTTT. Its protein product is CASSLLPSGELFF.

A remark on this clone: Other nucleotide sequences from this sample produce the same CDR3. CDR3 DNA: TGTGCCAGCAGCTTGGACAGTTCCCCCTCCTACAATGAGCAGTTCTTC. Residues: CASSLDSSPSYNEQFF. This chain uses TRBV6-4 with TRBJ2-1; a possible D gene is TRBD1 (6 bases). CDR1 is MRHNA, CDR2 SNTAGT, per germline. V was shortened by 6 bases and J by 0 bases, with 15 bases between the two germline ends. The CDR3 totals 16 residues.

The chain couples TRBV5-4 to TRBJ2-5; D may be TRBD1 (6 bases). Trimming took 5 bases from V and 5 from J, leaving 22 bases between them. Germline values: CDR1 SGHNT, CDR2 YYREEE (reference sequence). The CDR3 runs 16 residues. The CDR3 bases are TGTGCCAGCAGACCGGATCTCAGGGGCTCGTTCGAGACCCAGTACTTC. This encodes CASRPDLRGSFETQYF.

The V and J genes are TRBV25-1 and TRBJ2-7; the match to TRBD1 covers 8 bases. Germline loops: CDR1 MGHDK, CDR2 SYGVNS. The CDR3 loop spans 11 amino acids. V shed 8 bases and J 9 bases; nucleotides not matched to a gene: 6. The CDR3 bases are TGTGCCAGCGGACAGGGTACGTGGCAGTACTTC. Amino acids: CASGQGTWQYF.

This clone came up once. The V and J genes are TRBV5-8 and TRBJ1-5, with D tentatively TRBD1 (6 bases). CDR1 is SGHTS, CDR2 YDEGEE, per germline. CDR3 length equals 14 residues. V gave up 0 bases and J gave up 6 bases, with 10 bases separating them. The CDR3 region has the DNA TGTGCCAGCAGCTTGGGACAGGCGGGTCAGCCCCAGCATTTT. It is translated as CASSLGQAGQPQHF.

This clone was detected only a few times. The rearrangement joins TRBV6-1 to TRBJ2-7, with a possible D match to TRBD2 (5 bases). Germline CDR1 MNHNS, CDR2 SASEGT. The CDR3 loop spans 13 amino acids. The germline V and J ends were trimmed by 4 bases and 3 bases, with 10 bases remaining between them. The CDR3 nucleotides are TGTGCCAGCAGTGTGGAGACTAACTACGAGCAGTACTTC. Translation: CASSVETNYEQYF.

This sequence joins TRBV6-4 and TRBJ2-6, with 10 nucleotides matching TRBD1. The CDR3 has 16 amino acids. V dropped 4 bases and J dropped 0; count of bases not matched to a gene: 0. In germline, CDR1 is MRHNA, CDR2 SNTAGT. The CDR3 coding sequence is TGTGCCAGCAGTGGGACAGGGGGCTCTGGGGCCAACGTCCTGACTTTC. The encoded protein is CASSGTGGSGANVLTF.

The chain employs TRBV28 and TRBJ1-5; no clear D gene. Germline loops: CDR1 MDHEN, CDR2 SYDVKM. The CDR3 consists of 12 residues. Trimming removed 6 bases from V and 6 bases from J, with 9 bases in between. The CDR3 coding sequence is TGTGCCAGCAGGACGCCGGGTCAGCCCCAGCATTTT. It translates to CASRTPGQPQHF. Using reference TRBV28 and TRBJ1-5 for the parts outside the CDR3, the full variable domain is DVKVTQSSRYLVKRTGEKVFLECVQDMDHENMFWYRQDPGLGLRLIYFSYDVKMKEKGDIPEGYSVSREKKERFSLILESASTNQTSMYLCASRTPGQPQHFGDGTRLSIL.

The chain combines TRBV28 with TRBJ2-7, with D hard to call. The V and J ends lost 2 bases and 2 bases respectively, with 7 bases between them. CDR1 MDHEN and CDR2 SYDVKM come from the germline V gene. The CDR3 runs 13 residues. The DNA for the CDR3 is TGTGCCAGCAGTTTACCTCCCCCCTACGAGCAGTACTTC. Translation gives CASSLPPPYEQYF.

The V gene is TRBV29-1, the J gene TRBJ1-5; 7 nucleotides agree with TRBD1. The germline CDR1 and CDR2 sequences are SQVTM and ANQGSEA. The CDR3 loop spans 13 amino acids. J lost 7 bases, V lost 6 bases, and 9 bases had no gene match. CDR3 residues: CSVGGGAGQPQHF. For the CDR3, the DNA is TGCAGCGTAGGAGGGGGCGCGGGGCAGCCCCAGCATTTT. The variable domain in full, completed from reference TRBV29-1 and TRBJ1-5, reads SAVISQKPSRDICQRGTSLTIQCQVDSQVTMMFWYRQQPGQSLTLIATANQGSEATYESGFVIDKFPISRPNLTFSTLTVSNMSPEDSSIYLCSVGGGAGQPQHFGDGTRLSIL.

This chain joins TRBV4-1 and TRBJ1-6; D unclear. V dropped 1 base and J dropped 9 bases, with 13 bases sitting between them. Per the germline V gene, CDR1 is MGHRA and CDR2 is YSYEKL. The CDR3 extends over 15 amino acids. In DNA, the CDR3 is TGCGCCAGCAGCCAAGGGGCGTCTTATCCTTCACCCCTCCACTTT. Amino acid sequence: CASSQGASYPSPLHF.

This clone is a singleton in its sample. This chain uses TRBV6-6 with TRBJ2-5; possible D gene TRBD1, 5 bases. CDR1 MNHNY and CDR2 SVGAGI come from the germline V gene (reference sequence). Between the trimmed V and J ends, which lost 0 bases and 2 bases, there was a span of 7 bases. This CDR3 region has 14 residues. The CDR3 is CASSYSGEQETQYF. The CDR3 DNA sequence: TGTGCCAGCAGTTACTCAGGGGAACAAGAGACCCAGTACTTC.

The chain combines TRBV5-1 with TRBJ2-1, with D perhaps matching TRBD1 (6 bases). V was pared by 7 bases and J by 0 bases, with 14 bases between. There are 15 residues in the CDR3. Germline V gene sequence: CDR1 SGHRS, CDR2 YFSETQ. The chain's CDR3 is CASRPTGSSYNEQFF. CDR3 in DNA: TGCGCCAGCCGGCCGACAGGAAGCTCCTACAATGAGCAGTTCTTC.

V and J are TRBV6-1 and TRBJ1-2, with 9 bases fitting TRBD1. J gave up 8 bases and V 3 bases, and 7 bases lay outside the gene matches. CDR3 length: 14 amino acids. Germline V CDR1 and CDR2: MNHNS, SASEGT. CDR3 loop: CASSDWDRVTGYTF. The CDR3 bases are TGTGCCAGCAGTGATTGGGACAGGGTAACCGGCTACACCTTC.

The rearrangement uses TRBV28 and TRBJ1-1; perhaps TRBD1 as D (6 bases). Between the trimmed V and J ends, which lost 6 bases and 4 bases, there was a span of 18 bases. The CDR3 is 15 residues long. Germline-derived CDR1 and CDR2 are MDHEN and SYDVKM. For the CDR3, the DNA is TGTGCCAGCAGACTTCCACAGGGTGGGAGCACTGAAGCTTTCTTT. This translates into CASRLPQGGSTEAFF.